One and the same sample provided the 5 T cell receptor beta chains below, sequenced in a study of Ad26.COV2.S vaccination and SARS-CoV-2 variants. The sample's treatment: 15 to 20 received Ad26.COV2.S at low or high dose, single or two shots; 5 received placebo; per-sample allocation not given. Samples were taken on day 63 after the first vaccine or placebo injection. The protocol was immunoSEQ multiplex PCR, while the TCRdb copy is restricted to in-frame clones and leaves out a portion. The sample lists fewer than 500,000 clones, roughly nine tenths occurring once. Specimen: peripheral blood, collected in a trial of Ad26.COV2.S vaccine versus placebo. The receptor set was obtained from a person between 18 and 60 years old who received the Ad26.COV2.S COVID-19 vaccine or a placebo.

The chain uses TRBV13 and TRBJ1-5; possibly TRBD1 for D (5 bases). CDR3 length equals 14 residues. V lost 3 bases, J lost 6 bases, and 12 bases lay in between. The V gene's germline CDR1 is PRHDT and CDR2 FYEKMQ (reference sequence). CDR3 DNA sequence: TGTGCCAGCAGCTTCGGCAGGGCTTTTCAGCCCCAGCATTTT. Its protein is CASSFGRAFQPQHF.

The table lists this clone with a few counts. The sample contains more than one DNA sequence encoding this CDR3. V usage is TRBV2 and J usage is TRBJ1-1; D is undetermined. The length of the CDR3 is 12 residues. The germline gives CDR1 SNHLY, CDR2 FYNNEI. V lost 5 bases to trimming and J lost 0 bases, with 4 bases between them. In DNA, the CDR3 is TGTGCCAGCAGTCTGATGAACACTGAAGCTTTCTTT. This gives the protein CASSLMNTEAFF.

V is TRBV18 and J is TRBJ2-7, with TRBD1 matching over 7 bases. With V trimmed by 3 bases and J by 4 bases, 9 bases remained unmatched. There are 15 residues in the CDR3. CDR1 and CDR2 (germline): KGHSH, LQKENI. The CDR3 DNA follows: TGTGCCAGCTCACCCCAGACAGGGCCACGTTACGAGCAGTACTTC. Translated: CASSPQTGPRYEQYF.

The CDR3 protein is CASSYSPLELASTSYEQYF. The CDR3 nucleotides are TGTGCCAGCAGTTACTCTCCCCTCGAATTGGCATCGACCTCCTACGAGCAGTACTTC. The chain has TRBV6-2 or TRBV6-3 and TRBJ2-7; D remains unclear. V was pared by 0 bases and J by 0 bases, with 21 bases between. The germline CDR1 and CDR2 sequences are MNHEY and SVGEGT. The CDR3 runs to 19 residues.

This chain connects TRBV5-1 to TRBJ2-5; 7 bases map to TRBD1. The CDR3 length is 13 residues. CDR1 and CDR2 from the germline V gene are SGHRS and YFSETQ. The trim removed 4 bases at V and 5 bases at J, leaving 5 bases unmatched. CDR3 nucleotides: TGCGCCAGCAGCACGACAGGGTCCGAGACCCAGTACTTC. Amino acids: CASSTTGSETQYF.